This passage covers 14 T cell receptor beta chains from one sample sequenced in a study of blood T cell repertoires in COVID-19. Sequencing was performed with immunoSEQ multiplex PCR; in TCRdb, only in-frame clones are kept and a portion is missing. The sample lists fewer than 80,000 clones, 89% occurring once. The sequencing sample was made of peripheral blood. These receptors were collected from a woman between 50 and 59 years old with active COVID-19.

The genes are TRBV7-2 and TRBJ1-2; D gene uncertain. The CDR3 covers 13 residues. Trimming took 5 bases from V and 0 from J, leaving 7 bases between them. Germline V CDR1 and CDR2: SGHTA, FQGNSA. As DNA, the CDR3 is TGTGCCAGCAGCCCCGGTCCTAACTATGGCTACACCTTC. Encoded protein: CASSPGPNYGYTF.

The chain carries TRBV2 and TRBJ2-1; 8 bases match TRBD2. V lost 9 bases and J lost 12; bases outside the gene matches: 7. The CDR3 runs to 11 residues. CDR1 is SNHLY, CDR2 FYNNEI, per germline. The CDR3 DNA follows: TGTGCCAGTACCCCGGGACTAGTGCAGTTCTTC. Amino acid sequence: CASTPGLVQFF. Supplemented by reference TRBV2 and TRBJ2-1, the full variable domain reads EPEVTQTPSHQVTQMGQEVILRCVPISNHLYFYWYRQILGQKVEFLVSFYNNEISEKSEIFDDQFSVERPDGSNFTLKIRSTKLEDSAMYFCASTPGLVQFFGPGTRLTVL.

The rearrangement links TRBV9 to TRBJ1-3, with D uncertain. V was pared by 4 bases and J by 0 bases, with 8 bases between. Germline V gene data show CDR1 as SGDLS and CDR2 as YYNGEE. This CDR3 is 14 amino acids long. The CDR3 loop reads CASSRGDSGNTIYF. CDR3 sequence (DNA): TGTGCCAGCAGCCGCGGAGACTCTGGAAACACCATATATTTT.

The chain is built from TRBV2 and TRBJ2-7; D uncertain. This CDR3 contains 12 residues. Germline V lookup: CDR1 SNHLY, CDR2 FYNNEI. V gave up 3 bases and J gave up 1 base, with 4 bases separating them. The CDR3 nucleotides are TGTGCCAGCAGTGACGTATCCTACGAGCAGTACTTC. Protein sequence: CASSDVSYEQYF.

The rearrangement joins TRBV5-6 to TRBJ2-1; TRBD1 matches at 9 bases. CDR1 is SGHDT, CDR2 YYEEEE, per germline. V lost 4 bases and J lost 5; bases outside the gene matches: 4. The CDR3 covers 14 residues. The chain's CDR3 is CASSRDRVNNEQFF. Here the CDR3 DNA reads TGTGCCAGCAGCCGGGACAGGGTGAACAATGAGCAGTTCTTC.

The table lists this clone with a count of one. The CDR3, as DNA: TGTGCCAGCAGTTATTTTTGGGACAGGGGGTACGAGCAGTACTTC. Translated: CASSYFWDRGYEQYF. The chain employs TRBV6-5 and TRBJ2-7; TRBD1 matches at 11 bases. The germline V gene has CDR1 MNHEY and CDR2 SVGAGI. The trim removed 3 bases at V and 4 bases at J, leaving 5 bases unmatched. The CDR3 runs 15 residues.

The sample holds one count of this clone. The chain recombines TRBV6-2 or TRBV6-3 with TRBJ2-5, with 7 bases aligning to TRBD2. The CDR3 has 13 amino acids. Germline V lookup: CDR1 MNHEY, CDR2 SVGEGT. J was trimmed by 7 bases and V by 0 bases; bases with no gene match: 2. The CDR3 loop is CASSYSWEGTQYF. The CDR3 region has the DNA TGTGCCAGCAGTTACTCATGGGAGGGGACCCAGTACTTC.

This clone was seen more than once but under ten times. This sequence joins TRBV29-1 and TRBJ2-7, with 7 bases aligning to TRBD1. CDR3 length: 14 amino acids. V shed 5 bases and J 6 bases; nucleotides not matched to a gene: 13. Germline CDR1 and CDR2: SQVTM and ANQGSEA. The CDR3 coding sequence is TGCAGCGTTCCCACAGGGGCCGAGGGCTCCGAGCAGTACTTC. Its translation is CSVPTGAEGSEQYF.

Only a few counts were recorded for this clone. V usage is TRBV19 and J usage is TRBJ1-6, with 7 bases fitting TRBD1. This CDR3 has 17 amino acids. V shed 5 bases and J 0 bases; nucleotides not matched to a gene: 7. Germline-derived CDR1 and CDR2 are LNHDA and SQIVND (reference sequence). The CDR3 region has the DNA TGTGCCAGTAGTGTGGGACAGTTACGCTCCTATAATTCACCCCTCCACTTT. Its protein is CASSVGQLRSYNSPLHF.

The rearrangement joins TRBV30 to TRBJ1-2; TRBD1 agrees at 10 bases. Trimming took 4 bases from V and 8 from J; bases not matched to a gene: 13. The CDR3 sequence is 15 residues long. CDR1 is GTSNPN and CDR2 is SVGIG in the germline V gene (reference sequence). The CDR3 protein is CAWNSRTGGIYGYTF. CDR3 nucleotides: TGTGCCTGGAACTCCAGGACAGGGGGAATATACGGCTACACCTTC. The whole variable domain, remainder taken from reference TRBV30 and TRBJ1-2, is SQTIHQWPATLVQPVGSPLSLECTVEGTSNPNLYWYRQAAGRGLQLLFYSVGIGQISSEVPQNLSASRPQDRQFILSSKKLLLSDSGFYLCAWNSRTGGIYGYTFGSGTRLTVV.

The chain is built from TRBV11-1 and TRBJ2-7; no reliable D call. The CDR3 has 13 amino acids. V gave up 3 bases and J gave up 4 bases, with 10 bases separating them. Germline CDR1 is SGHAT and CDR2 is FQDESV (reference sequence). CDR3 in amino acids: CASSFNSHYEQYF. The CDR3 region has the DNA TGTGCCAGCAGCTTTAACAGTCATTACGAGCAGTACTTC.

The chain carries TRBV6-4 and TRBJ1-4, with D hard to call. Germline-derived CDR1 and CDR2 are MRHNA and SNTAGT. The CDR3 loop spans 14 amino acids. The V gene lost 6 bases and the J gene lost 5 bases, with 13 bases spanning the gap. As DNA, the CDR3 is TGTGCCAGCAGCGTCCCAGTAAAAAATGAAAAACTGTTTTTT. As protein: CASSVPVKNEKLFF.

This clone showed up many times. J is TRBJ2-2 and V is TRBV5-6; perhaps TRBD1 as D (5 bases). V lost 0 bases and J lost 4, with 7 bases in between. Germline-derived CDR1 and CDR2 are SGHDT and YYEEEE. The length of the CDR3 is 14 residues. The CDR3 loop reads CASSLDRSTGELFF. In DNA, the CDR3 is TGTGCCAGCAGCTTGGACAGGAGCACCGGGGAGCTGTTTTTT. Full variable domain (missing parts from reference TRBV5-6 and TRBJ2-2): DAGVTQSPTHLIKTRGQQVTLRCSPKSGHDTVSWYQQALGQGPQFIFQYYEEEERQRGNFPDRFSGHQFPNYSSELNVNALLLGDSALYLCASSLDRSTGELFFGEGSRLTVL.

Only a few counts were recorded for this clone. V usage is TRBV5-1 and J usage is TRBJ1-6; 8 bases agree with TRBD1. The CDR3 loop spans 15 amino acids. The germline V gene encodes CDR1 SGHRS and CDR2 YFSETQ. The junction had 7 bases not matched to a gene; V was cut back by 0 bases and J by 11 bases. The CDR3 region has the DNA TGCGCCAGCAGCTTGGACGGGACAGGCTTTGCACCCCTCCACTTT. The encoded protein is CASSLDGTGFAPLHF.